This passage covers 21 T cell receptor beta chains from one sample sequenced in a study of blood T cell repertoires in COVID-19. Here immunoSEQ multiplex PCR was the method, and the copy in TCRdb shows in-frame clones only, minus some. The repertoire holds around 70,000 clones, with approximately 80% as singletons. Sequencing input: peripheral blood. Receptors were obtained from a human donor in a cohort sampled during active COVID-19.

The rearrangement uses TRBV2 and TRBJ2-6; the D is unclear. The CDR3 is 16 amino acids. V was shortened by 4 bases and J by 2 bases, with 12 bases between the two germline ends. The germline V gene encodes CDR1 SNHLY and CDR2 FYNNEI. CDR3 DNA: TGTGCCAGCAGTGCATCTGGTCTAGCTGGGGCCAACGTCCTGACTTTC. Protein sequence: CASSASGLAGANVLTF.

This sequence joins TRBV5-4 and TRBJ2-3, with TRBD1 matching 9 bases. This CDR3 region has 15 residues. Germline V gives CDR1 SGHNT, CDR2 YYREEE (reference sequence). V shed 4 bases and J 2 bases; nucleotides not matched to a gene: 5. This chain's CDR3 is CASSSRDRVTDTQYF. The CDR3, as DNA: TGTGCCAGCAGCAGCCGGGACAGGGTCACAGATACGCAGTATTTT.

V and J are TRBV6-6 and TRBJ1-2, with TRBD1 matching 9 bases. This CDR3 has 14 amino acids. With V trimmed by 9 bases and J by 4 bases, 9 bases remained unmatched. Germline CDR1 and CDR2: MNHNY and SVGAGI (reference sequence). DNA of the CDR3: TGTGCCAGTCGCCGACAGGGGGATTCCTATGGCTACACCTTC. Protein: CASRRQGDSYGYTF.

The CDR3 coding sequence is TGTGCCAGCAGAGGGGGACTAGCGGCCTACAATGAGCAGTTCTTC. It encodes CASRGGLAAYNEQFF. This chain connects TRBV2 to TRBJ2-1; the match to TRBD2 covers 11 bases. V dropped 6 bases and J dropped 2; count of bases not matched to a gene: 3. This CDR3 contains 15 residues. Germline loops: CDR1 SNHLY, CDR2 FYNNEI.

The chain joins TRBV2 to TRBJ2-1; 16 nucleotides line up with TRBD2. With 7 bases clipped from V and 9 bases from J, the junction kept 15 bases outside the gene matches. Germline loops: CDR1 SNHLY, CDR2 FYNNEI. This CDR3 has 18 residues. CDR3 protein: CASNSGLAGGPYNGEQFF. The CDR3 nucleotides are TGTGCCAGCAACTCGGGACTAGCGGGAGGGCCCTACAATGGTGAGCAGTTCTTC. The complete variable domain, with remaining parts taken from reference TRBV2 and TRBJ2-1, reads EPEVTQTPSHQVTQMGQEVILRCVPISNHLYFYWYRQILGQKVEFLVSFYNNEISEKSEIFDDQFSVERPDGSNFTLKIRSTKLEDSAMYFCASNSGLAGGPYNGEQFFGPGTRLTVL.

The chain employs TRBV28 and TRBJ1-2, with TRBD1 identical over 7 bases. CDR1 is MDHEN, CDR2 SYDVKM, per germline. CDR3 length equals 15 residues. Trimming took 4 bases from V and 0 from J; bases not matched to a gene: 5. CDR3 amino acids: CASSYTTGTNYGYTF. DNA of the CDR3: TGTGCCAGCAGTTATACGACAGGGACTAACTATGGCTACACCTTC.

The sample holds a few counts of this clone. The J gene is TRBJ1-1, the V gene TRBV9; D remains ambiguous. The CDR3 sequence is 13 residues long. With 5 bases removed from V and 5 bases from J, the gap between germline ends came to 13 bases. Per germline, CDR1 SGDLS and CDR2 YYNGEE. The CDR3 region is CASSDYPETEAFF. The CDR3 DNA follows: TGTGCCAGCAGTGATTACCCGGAGACTGAAGCTTTCTTT.

The V call is TRBV19, the J call TRBJ1-4; unclear D gene. The germline CDR1 and CDR2 sequences are LNHDA and SQIVND (reference sequence). This CDR3 has 15 amino acids. V was clipped by 5 bases and J by 0 bases, with 10 bases between them. The CDR3 loop is CASSWPDATNEKLFF. The DNA of the CDR3 is TGTGCCAGTAGTTGGCCAGATGCAACTAATGAAAAACTGTTTTTT. Using reference TRBV19 and TRBJ1-4 for the parts outside the CDR3, the full variable domain is DGGITQSPKYLFRKEGQNVTLSCEQNLNHDAMYWYRQDPGQGLRLIYYSQIVNDFQKGDIAEGYSVSREKKESFPLTVTSAQKNPTAFYLCASSWPDATNEKLFFGSGTQLSVL.

The chain combines TRBV5-1 with TRBJ1-1; D perhaps matches TRBD1 (5 bases). CDR1 and CDR2 from the germline V gene are SGHRS and YFSETQ. V lost 5 bases and J lost 0, with 11 bases in between. This CDR3 spans 14 amino acids. CDR3 loop: CASSVRQLNTEAFF. The CDR3 nucleotides read TGCGCCAGCAGTGTACGACAGCTGAACACTGAAGCTTTCTTT. Complete variable domain (other parts from reference TRBV5-1 and TRBJ1-1): KAGVTQTPRYLIKTRGQQVTLSCSPISGHRSVSWYQQTPGQGLQFLFEYFSETQRNKGNFPGRFSGRQFSNSRSEMNVSTLELGDSALYLCASSVRQLNTEAFFGQGTRLTVV.

This clone has a handful of counts. This chain joins TRBV7-9 and TRBJ2-1; D is possibly TRBD2 (6 bases). The germline CDR1 and CDR2 sequences are SEHNR and FQNEAQ (reference sequence). The CDR3 contains 13 residues. V lost 6 bases to trimming and J lost 10 bases, with 16 bases between them. CDR3 in DNA: TGTGCCAGCAGTTGGGACTCCGTGGGGGAGCAGTTCTTC. This translates into CASSWDSVGEQFF.

Comments on this clone: This sample also contains other DNA sequences that code for the same CDR3. V gene TRBV7-2 combines with J gene TRBJ1-5, with 9 bases matching TRBD1. The CDR3 totals 14 residues. The J segment lost 7 bases and the V segment lost 3 bases, leaving 4 bases of the junction unmatched. The V gene's germline CDR1 is SGHTA and CDR2 FQGNSA. CDR3 nucleotides: TGTGCCAGCAGCTTTACAGGGGGCAGGCAGCCCCAGCATTTT. Translation gives CASSFTGGRQPQHF.

The rearrangement links TRBV6-5 to TRBJ2-1, with TRBD1 identical over 9 bases. Per germline, CDR1 MNHEY and CDR2 SVGAGI. The J segment lost 7 bases and the V segment lost 10 bases, leaving 14 bases of the junction unmatched. The CDR3 has 15 amino acids. CDR3: CATRRTGTGLNEQFF. CDR3 coding DNA: TGTGCCACCAGGCGAACCGGGACAGGGCTTAATGAGCAGTTCTTC.

This chain links TRBV9 with TRBJ2-7, with 9 positions matching TRBD1. This CDR3 region has 14 residues. Germline CDR1 and CDR2: SGDLS and YYNGEE. V lost 4 bases and J lost 7; bases outside the gene matches: 9. The CDR3, as DNA: TGTGCCAGCAGCCTCCGGGACAGGGTGAGTGAGCAGTACTTC. The encoded protein is CASSLRDRVSEQYF.

This clone was observed a single time. The chain links TRBV5-1 to TRBJ2-2, with D possibly being TRBD1 (6 bases). The germline V and J ends were trimmed by 5 bases and 4 bases, with 12 bases remaining between them. CDR1 and CDR2 from the germline V gene are SGHRS and YFSETQ. The CDR3 loop spans 14 amino acids. CDR3 sequence (DNA): TGCGCCAGCAGTTTCGGACAGATCACCGGGGAGCTGTTTTTT. Its protein is CASSFGQITGELFF.

The chain links TRBV27 to TRBJ1-6, with D perhaps TRBD1 (5 bases). Trimming removed 7 bases from V and 7 bases from J, with 11 bases in between. In germline, CDR1 is MNHEY, CDR2 SMNVEV (reference sequence). This CDR3 is built from 13 residues. CDR3 in DNA: TGTGCCAGCAAAAGGGGCGTGAATTCACCCCTCCACTTT. It yields the protein CASKRGVNSPLHF.

This chain uses TRBV27 with TRBJ1-2, with D possibly matching TRBD1 (5 bases). Per the germline V gene, CDR1 is MNHEY and CDR2 is SMNVEV (reference sequence). The CDR3 contains 15 residues. V was cut by 1 base and J by 0 bases, with 9 bases left in between. CDR3 bases: TGTGCCAGCAGTTTATATGACAGAGCTAACTATGGCTACACCTTC. It translates to CASSLYDRANYGYTF.

V gene TRBV5-4 combines with J gene TRBJ2-1; D gene unclear. There are 12 residues in the CDR3. The V gene lost 5 bases and the J gene lost 5 bases, with 8 bases spanning the gap. From germline, CDR1 is SGHNT and CDR2 YYREEE (reference sequence). The CDR3 region has the DNA TGTGCCAGCAGTTTAATAAACAATGAGCAGTTCTTC. This encodes CASSLINNEQFF. Full variable domain (missing parts from reference TRBV5-4 and TRBJ2-1): ETGVTQSPTHLIKTRGQQVTLRCSSQSGHNTVSWYQQALGQGPQFIFQYYREEENGRGNFPPRFSGLQFPNYSSELNVNALELDDSALYLCASSLINNEQFFGPGTRLTVL.

V usage is TRBV6-5 and J usage is TRBJ1-1; D ambiguous. The ends were cut back, 6 bases at V and 2 bases at J, with 13 bases in the middle. The CDR3 spans 14 residues. CDR1 MNHEY and CDR2 SVGAGI come from the germline V gene. This chain's CDR3 is CASSPLSGNTEAFF. CDR3 DNA: TGTGCCAGCAGCCCCCTCTCGGGAAACACTGAAGCTTTCTTT.

The gene calls are TRBV20-1 and TRBJ1-1, with D unresolved. Germline CDR1 and CDR2: DFQATT and SNEGSKA (reference sequence). V was shortened by 3 bases and J by 0 bases, with 8 bases between the two germline ends. The CDR3 sequence is 13 residues long. The CDR3 sequence: CSASGYMNTEAFF. The CDR3 nucleotides are TGCAGTGCTAGTGGGTACATGAACACTGAAGCTTTCTTT.

The chain recombines TRBV6-4 with TRBJ2-1, with 8 nucleotides matching TRBD2. The length of the CDR3 is 13 residues. Germline V gene sequence: CDR1 MRHNA, CDR2 SNTAGT. After removal of 4 bases from V and 5 bases from J, the junction contained 1 base not matched to a gene. CDR3 sequence: CASSGAGDNEQFF. The CDR3 nucleotides read TGTGCCAGCAGTGGAGCGGGAGACAATGAGCAGTTCTTC.

The CDR3 DNA follows: TGTGCCAGCAGCCCAACCTGGAGGGATGGGGCTTTCTTT. Residues: CASSPTWRDGAFF. The genes are TRBV9 and TRBJ1-1; D ambiguous. V was shortened by 4 bases and J by 11 bases, with 18 bases between the two germline ends. CDR1 is SGDLS, CDR2 YYNGEE, per germline. The CDR3 runs to 13 residues.